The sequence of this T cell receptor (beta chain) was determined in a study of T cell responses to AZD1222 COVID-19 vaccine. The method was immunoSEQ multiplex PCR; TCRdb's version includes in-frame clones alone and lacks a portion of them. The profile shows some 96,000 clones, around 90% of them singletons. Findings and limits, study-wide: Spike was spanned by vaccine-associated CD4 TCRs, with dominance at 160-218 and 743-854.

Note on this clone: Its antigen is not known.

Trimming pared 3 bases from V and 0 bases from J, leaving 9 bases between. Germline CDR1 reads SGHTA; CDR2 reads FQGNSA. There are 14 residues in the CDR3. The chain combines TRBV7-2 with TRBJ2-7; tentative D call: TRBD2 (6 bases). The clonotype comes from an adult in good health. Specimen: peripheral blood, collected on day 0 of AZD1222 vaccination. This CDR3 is CASSFVGGSYEQYF. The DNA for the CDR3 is TGTGCCAGCAGCTTCGTCGGGGGCTCCTACGAGCAGTACTTC.